Listed here are 23 T cell receptor beta chains from one sample, sequenced in a study of T cell responses to AZD1222 COVID-19 vaccine. Assay: immunoSEQ multiplex PCR; the TCRdb copy retains only in-frame clones and omits some. Found here are around 120,000 clones, approximately 83% of them singletons; the top ten hold under 4.5%. This specimen consisted of peripheral blood, obtained on day 0 of MenACWY control vaccination. The receptors here all came from an adult in good health.

The chain's CDR3 is CASSLGTGENSPLHF. In nucleotides, the CDR3 is TGTGCCAGCAGCCTGGGGACAGGGGAAAATTCACCCCTCCACTTT. The rearrangement joins TRBV7-6 to TRBJ1-6; TRBD1 aligns across 10 bases. Germline V gene lookup returns CDR1 SGHVS and CDR2 FNYEAQ. The CDR3 is made up of 15 amino acids. With 5 bases clipped from V and 7 bases from J, the junction kept 5 bases outside the gene matches. The full variable domain, its missing parts supplied by reference TRBV7-6 and TRBJ1-6, is GAGVSQSPRYKVTKRGQDVALRCDPISGHVSLYWYRQALGQGPEFLTYFNYEAQQDKSGLPNDRFSAERPEGSISTLTIQRTEQRDSAMYRCASSLGTGENSPLHFGNGTRLTVT.

V and J are TRBV6-5 and TRBJ2-7; 8 bases line up with TRBD1. J was trimmed by 2 bases and V by 6 bases; bases with no gene match: 0. Looked up from germline, CDR1 is MNHEY and CDR2 is SVGAGI. The CDR3 is 12 residues long. This CDR3 is CASRDRAYEQYF. CDR3 bases: TGTGCCAGCAGGGACAGGGCCTACGAGCAGTACTTC.

The chain joins TRBV10-3 to TRBJ2-5; D is unresolved. The CDR3 extends over 12 amino acids. Germline-derived CDR1 and CDR2 are ENHRY and SYGVKD. V was cut by 3 bases and J by 1 base, with 3 bases left in between. As DNA, the CDR3 is TGTGCCATCAGTGACCGCCAAGAGACCCAGTACTTC. Residues: CAISDRQETQYF.

The chain links TRBV11-2 to TRBJ1-2; no clear D gene. The length of the CDR3 is 16 residues. The V end lost 5 bases, the J end lost 4 bases, and 20 bases lay between the germline ends. Germline V gives CDR1 SGHAT, CDR2 FQNNGV. CDR3 sequence reads: CASSPQPAGAAYGYTF. CDR3 sequence (DNA): TGTGCCAGCAGCCCGCAGCCAGCCGGAGCTGCCTATGGCTACACCTTC. The full variable domain, with the rest looked up from reference TRBV11-2 and TRBJ1-2, is EAGVAQSPRYKIIEKRQSVAFWCNPISGHATLYWYQQILGQGPKLLIQFQNNGVVDDSQLPKDRFSAERLKGVDSTLKIQPAKLEDSAVYLCASSPQPAGAAYGYTFGSGTRLTVV.

This clone was counted between two and nine times. The chain couples TRBV6-2 or TRBV6-3 to TRBJ2-3; TRBD2 agrees at 10 bases. Germline V CDR1 and CDR2: MNHEY, SVGEGT. The CDR3 is made up of 14 amino acids. Losses at the gene ends were 5 bases for V and 1 base for J; bases not matched to a gene: 0. CDR3 residues: CASSTSGGTDTQYF. The CDR3 DNA sequence: TGTGCCAGCAGTACTAGCGGGGGCACAGATACGCAGTATTTT.

The chain joins TRBV12-3 or TRBV12-4 to TRBJ1-1; D remains ambiguous. This CDR3 comprises 12 residues. V was cut by 7 bases and J by 9 bases, with 15 bases left in between. Written as DNA, the CDR3 is TGTGCCAGCATTCTAGAGGTGACCCAAGCTTTCTTT. Protein sequence: CASILEVTQAFF.

The count of this clone is one. The chain has TRBV19 and TRBJ1-5, with 7 bases that match TRBD1. The junction had 6 bases not matched to a gene; V was cut back by 2 bases and J by 5 bases. CDR1 is LNHDA and CDR2 is SQIVND in the germline V gene (reference sequence). CDR3 length: 15 residues. CDR3 residues: CASSIQGGLHQPQHF. The CDR3 region has the DNA TGTGCCAGTAGTATACAGGGGGGTCTTCATCAGCCCCAGCATTTT.

This clone appeared a few times. The chain recombines TRBV5-6 with TRBJ2-2, with D perhaps TRBD2 (5 bases). CDR3 length: 15 amino acids. Germline lookup yields CDR1 SGHDT and CDR2 YYEEEE. Trimming took off 6 bases at V and 3 bases at J, with 15 bases between the two ends. The CDR3 DNA reads TGTGCCAGCAACTTCTACGGACTCCACACCGGGGAGCTGTTTTTT. Its protein product is CASNFYGLHTGELFF.

The V and J genes are TRBV6-4 and TRBJ2-6; no firm D call. From germline, CDR1 is MRHNA and CDR2 SNTAGT. V lost 2 bases and J lost 3, with 8 bases in between. CDR3 length equals 15 residues. CDR3 sequence reads: CASSDTVSGANVLTF. The CDR3 DNA reads as TGTGCCAGCAGTGACACAGTGAGTGGGGCCAACGTCCTGACTTTC.

V and J are TRBV6-4 and TRBJ2-3; D is unresolved. The germline V and J ends were trimmed by 6 bases and 2 bases, with 12 bases remaining between them. CDR3 size: 14 residues. Germline loops: CDR1 MRHNA, CDR2 SNTAGT. Written as DNA, the CDR3 is TGTGCCAGCAGCGTCTCTGGGCCCACAGATACGCAGTATTTT. It codes for CASSVSGPTDTQYF.

In the case of this clone: Other DNA sequences in this sample translate to the same CDR3. V and J are TRBV7-2 and TRBJ2-5; maybe TRBD2 (6 bases). V was trimmed by 3 bases and J by 2 bases, leaving 10 bases between them. CDR1 is SGHTA and CDR2 is FQGNSA in the germline V gene. The CDR3 is made up of 14 amino acids. For the CDR3, the DNA is TGTGCCAGCAGCTTGGCGGGGAGACAAGAGACCCAGTACTTC. Translated, it gives CASSLAGRQETQYF.

This chain links TRBV10-3 with TRBJ2-7; possible D gene TRBD2, 7 bases. The CDR3 covers 14 residues. Trimming shortened V by 9 bases and J by 2 bases, and 17 bases separated the two germline ends. Germline V gives CDR1 ENHRY, CDR2 SYGVKD. The CDR3 region has the DNA TGTGCCATTGCCCCTGGGGGGGCCCCCTACGAGCAGTACTTC. Translated, it gives CAIAPGGAPYEQYF.

The chain combines TRBV7-3 with TRBJ1-1; 8 bases align to TRBD1. The length of the CDR3 is 15 residues. V lost 5 bases, J lost 0 bases, and 5 bases stayed unmatched. Germline assignment: CDR1 SGHTA and CDR2 FQGTGA. As DNA, the CDR3 is TGTGCCAGCAGCCCAGGGACAGGTATGAACACTGAAGCTTTCTTT. It translates to CASSPGTGMNTEAFF.

The rearrangement uses TRBV28 and TRBJ1-2, with 10 positions matching TRBD1. Unmatched junction bases numbered 18, after V lost 3 bases and J lost 8 bases. Germline assignment: CDR1 MDHEN and CDR2 SYDVKM. The CDR3 totals 18 residues. In nucleotides, the CDR3 is TGTGCCAGCAGTTTTCGGACCGGGACAGGGGCCACCGGCTGGGGCTACACCTTC. It specifies CASSFRTGTGATGWGYTF.

The chain has TRBV6-5 and TRBJ1-1; possibly TRBD1 for D (6 bases). The CDR3 length is 14 residues. V lost 4 bases, J lost 0 bases, and 9 bases lay in between. The V gene's germline CDR1 is MNHEY and CDR2 SVGAGI. The CDR3, as DNA: TGTGCCAGCAGTTCAGACAGGATGAACACTGAAGCTTTCTTT. This gives the protein CASSSDRMNTEAFF.

The chain joins TRBV11-3 to TRBJ2-5; 7 nucleotides line up with TRBD1. The CDR3 totals 15 residues. Germline loops: CDR1 SGHNT, CDR2 YENEEA. J gave up 2 bases and V 1 base, and 4 bases lay outside the gene matches. The CDR3 protein is CASSLGPGQQETQYF. CDR3 DNA sequence: TGTGCCAGCAGCTTAGGCCCGGGACAGCAAGAGACCCAGTACTTC.

The J gene is TRBJ1-3, the V gene TRBV4-3; unclear D gene. V was pared by 1 base and J by 4 bases, with 23 bases between. Germline loops: CDR1 LGHNA, CDR2 YSLEER. This CDR3 spans 19 amino acids. The DNA of the CDR3 is TGCGCCAGCAGCCAAGGCAGCCCCCACGAAGCGACGGTAGGAAACACCATATATTTT. Its translation is CASSQGSPHEATVGNTIYF.

This clone was picked up a small number of times. The chain uses TRBV2 and TRBJ2-7, with D possibly matching TRBD1 (5 bases). Germline assignment: CDR1 SNHLY and CDR2 FYNNEI. The V end lost 7 bases, the J end lost 2 bases, and 15 bases lay between the germline ends. The CDR3 covers 14 residues. CDR3 protein: CASTPGWTPYEQYF. The CDR3 bases are TGTGCCAGCACCCCAGGGTGGACCCCCTACGAGCAGTACTTC.

This sequence joins TRBV7-9 and TRBJ2-5, with D perhaps matching TRBD1 or TRBD2 (6 bases each). The V end lost 2 bases, the J end lost 5 bases, and 12 bases lay between the germline ends. The CDR3 is made up of 14 amino acids. The V gene's germline CDR1 is SEHNR and CDR2 FQNEAQ (reference sequence). CDR3 nucleotide sequence: TGTGCCAGCAGCTTAACGGGGGCAGGGGAGACCCAGTACTTC. Amino acids: CASSLTGAGETQYF.

Regarding this clone: A read error may account for a junction end that differs from germline. V and J are TRBV28 and TRBJ1-1, with no clear D. The CDR3 consists of 12 residues. The V gene's germline CDR1 is MDHEN and CDR2 SYDVKM. The CDR3 DNA is TGTGCCAGCAGTTTAGCCCACACGGAAGCTTTCTTT. It codes for CASSLAHTEAFF.

This chain connects TRBV7-9 to TRBJ1-2, with 7 bases aligning to TRBD1. The V segment lost 5 bases and the J segment 5 bases; nucleotides outside the gene matches: 5. This CDR3 contains 13 residues. In germline, CDR1 is SEHNR, CDR2 FQNEAQ (reference sequence). CDR3 coding DNA: TGTGCCAGCAGCACCGGGACAGTTTATGGCTACACCTTC. Translated: CASSTGTVYGYTF.

The rearrangement uses TRBV29-1 and TRBJ1-1, with D uncertain. This CDR3 spans 12 amino acids. The ends were cut back, 3 bases at V and 4 bases at J, with 9 bases in the middle. CDR1 and CDR2 from the germline V gene are SQVTM and ANQGSEA. As DNA, the CDR3 is TGCAGCGTTGATACGGGGTTCACTGAAGCTTTCTTT. This translates into CSVDTGFTEAFF.

The chain carries TRBV7-2 and TRBJ1-5, with TRBD1 identical over 7 bases. V lost 1 base and J lost 0; bases outside the gene matches: 3. This CDR3 is 16 amino acids long. Germline V lookup: CDR1 SGHTA, CDR2 FQGNSA. The DNA for the CDR3 is TGTGCCAGCAGCTTAGGAGGGGGCTTTAGCAATCAGCCCCAGCATTTT. Translation: CASSLGGGFSNQPQHF.